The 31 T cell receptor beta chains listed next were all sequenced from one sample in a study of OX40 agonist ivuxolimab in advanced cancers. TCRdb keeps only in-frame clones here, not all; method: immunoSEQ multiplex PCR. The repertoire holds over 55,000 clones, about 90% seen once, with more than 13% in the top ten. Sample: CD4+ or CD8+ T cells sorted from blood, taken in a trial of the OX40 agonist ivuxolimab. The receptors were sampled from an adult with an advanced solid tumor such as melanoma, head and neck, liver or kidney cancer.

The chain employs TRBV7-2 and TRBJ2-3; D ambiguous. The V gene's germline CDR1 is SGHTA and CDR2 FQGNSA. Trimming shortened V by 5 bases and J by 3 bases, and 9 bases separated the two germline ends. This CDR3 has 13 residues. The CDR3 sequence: CASSPSWTDTQYF. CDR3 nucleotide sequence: TGTGCCAGCAGCCCCTCTTGGACAGATACGCAGTATTTT.

CDR3 in amino acids: CASRQGGSNQPQHF. As DNA, the CDR3 is TGTGCCAGCAGACAGGGGGGGAGCAATCAGCCCCAGCATTTT. V and J are TRBV6-5 and TRBJ1-5, with 8 bases that match TRBD1. Germline V CDR1 and CDR2: MNHEY, SVGAGI. V shed 6 bases, J shed 1 base, and the junction held 2 bases outside the gene matches. The CDR3 extends over 14 amino acids.

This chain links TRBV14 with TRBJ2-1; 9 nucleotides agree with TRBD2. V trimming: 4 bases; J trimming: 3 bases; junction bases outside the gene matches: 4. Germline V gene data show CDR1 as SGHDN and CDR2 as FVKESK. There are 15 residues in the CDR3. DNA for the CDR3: TGTGCCAGCAGCCTCGGGACTAGCCGCTACAATGAGCAGTTCTTC. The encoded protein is CASSLGTSRYNEQFF.

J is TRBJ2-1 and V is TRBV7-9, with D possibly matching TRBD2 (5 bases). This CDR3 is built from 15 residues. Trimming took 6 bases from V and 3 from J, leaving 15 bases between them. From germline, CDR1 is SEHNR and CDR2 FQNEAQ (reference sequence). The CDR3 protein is CASSKDPDFYNEQFF. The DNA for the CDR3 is TGTGCCAGCAGTAAAGACCCGGACTTCTACAATGAGCAGTTCTTC. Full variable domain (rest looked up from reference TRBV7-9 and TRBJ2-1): DTGVSQNPRHKITKRGQNVTFRCDPISEHNRLYWYRQTLGQGPEFLTYFQNEAQLEKSRLLSDRFSAERPKGSFSTLEIQRTEQGDSAMYLCASSKDPDFYNEQFFGPGTRLTVL.

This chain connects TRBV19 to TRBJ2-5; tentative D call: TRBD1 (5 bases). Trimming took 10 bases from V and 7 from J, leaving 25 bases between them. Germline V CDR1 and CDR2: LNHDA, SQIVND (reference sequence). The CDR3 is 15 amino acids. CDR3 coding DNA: TGTGCCACTACCCAGGGCAGTTTTAGTGCTAGGACCCAGTACTTC. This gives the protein CATTQGSFSARTQYF.

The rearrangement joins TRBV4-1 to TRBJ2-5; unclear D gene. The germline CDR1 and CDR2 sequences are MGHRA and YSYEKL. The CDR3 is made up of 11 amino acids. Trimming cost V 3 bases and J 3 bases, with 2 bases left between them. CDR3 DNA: TGCGCCAGCAGCCAGAAAGAGACCCAGTACTTC. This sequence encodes CASSQKETQYF.

This chain's CDR3 is CASSYTKPGDGLGYNEQFF. As DNA, the CDR3 is TGTGCCAGCAGTTACACAAAACCCGGGGACGGTCTTGGGTACAATGAGCAGTTCTTC. The chain employs TRBV6-8 and TRBJ2-1; either TRBD1 or TRBD2 may fit D (5 bases each). V shed 2 bases and J shed 4 bases, with 24 bases lying between them. Germline V gives CDR1 MNHGY, CDR2 SAAAGT. The CDR3 has 19 residues.

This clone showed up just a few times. As DNA, the CDR3 is TGCGCCAGCAGCATTGCAGGGAGAAACACCATATATTTT. Encoded protein: CASSIAGRNTIYF. This chain links TRBV5-1 with TRBJ1-3, with a possible D match to TRBD1 (5 bases). This CDR3 is built from 13 residues. Germline values: CDR1 SGHRS, CDR2 YFSETQ. Trimming pared 4 bases from V and 5 bases from J, leaving 10 bases between.

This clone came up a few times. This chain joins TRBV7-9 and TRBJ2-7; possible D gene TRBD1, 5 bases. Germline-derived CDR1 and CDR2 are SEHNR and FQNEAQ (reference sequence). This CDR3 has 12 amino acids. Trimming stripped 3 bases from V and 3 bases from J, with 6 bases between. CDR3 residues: CASSFQGYEQYF. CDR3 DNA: TGTGCCAGCAGCTTCCAGGGCTACGAGCAGTACTTC.

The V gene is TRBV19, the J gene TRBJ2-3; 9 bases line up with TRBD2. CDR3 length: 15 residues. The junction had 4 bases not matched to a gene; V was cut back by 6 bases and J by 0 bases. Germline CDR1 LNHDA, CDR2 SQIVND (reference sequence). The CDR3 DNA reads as TGTGCCAGTAGCACTAGCGGGCTCAGCACAGATACGCAGTATTTT. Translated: CASSTSGLSTDTQYF.

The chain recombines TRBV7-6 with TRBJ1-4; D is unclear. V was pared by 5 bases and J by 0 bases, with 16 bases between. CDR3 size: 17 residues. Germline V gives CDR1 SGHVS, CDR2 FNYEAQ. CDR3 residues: CASSLQPSVATNEKLFF. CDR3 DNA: TGTGCCAGCAGCCTGCAGCCTTCCGTTGCAACTAATGAAAAACTGTTTTTT.

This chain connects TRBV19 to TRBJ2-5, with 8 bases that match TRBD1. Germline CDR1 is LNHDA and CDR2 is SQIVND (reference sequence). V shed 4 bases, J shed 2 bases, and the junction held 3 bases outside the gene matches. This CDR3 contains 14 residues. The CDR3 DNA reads TGTGCCAGTAGTACGGGACAGGCGCAAGAGACCCAGTACTTC. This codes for CASSTGQAQETQYF.

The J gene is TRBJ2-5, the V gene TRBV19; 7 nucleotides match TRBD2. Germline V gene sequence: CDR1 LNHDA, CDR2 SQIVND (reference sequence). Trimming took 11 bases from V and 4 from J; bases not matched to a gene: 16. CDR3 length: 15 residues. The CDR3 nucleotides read TGTGCCTCAGTACCGGGACTAACTAAACCAGAGACCCAGTACTTC. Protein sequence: CASVPGLTKPETQYF.

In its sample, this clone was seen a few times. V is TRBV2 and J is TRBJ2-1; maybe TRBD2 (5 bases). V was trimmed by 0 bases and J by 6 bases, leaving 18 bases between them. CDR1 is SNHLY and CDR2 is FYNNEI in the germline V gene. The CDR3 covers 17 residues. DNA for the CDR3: TGTGCCAGCAGTGAAGCGCTTTACGGAGGAGCATTCAATGAGCAGTTCTTC. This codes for CASSEALYGGAFNEQFF.

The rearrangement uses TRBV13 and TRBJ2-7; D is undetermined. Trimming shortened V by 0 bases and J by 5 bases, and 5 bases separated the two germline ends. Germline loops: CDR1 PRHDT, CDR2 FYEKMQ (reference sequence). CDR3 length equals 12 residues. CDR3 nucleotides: TGTGCCAGCAGCTTAGGCCTGGACGAGCAGTACTTC. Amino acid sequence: CASSLGLDEQYF.

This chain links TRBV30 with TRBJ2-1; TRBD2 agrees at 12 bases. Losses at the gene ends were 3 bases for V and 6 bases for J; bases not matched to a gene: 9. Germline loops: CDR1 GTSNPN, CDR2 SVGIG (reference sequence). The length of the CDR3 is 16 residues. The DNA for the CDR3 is TGTGCCTGGAGCGATCTAGCGGGAGGGCTAAGCAATGAGCAGTTCTTC. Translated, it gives CAWSDLAGGLSNEQFF. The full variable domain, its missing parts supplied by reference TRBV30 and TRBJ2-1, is SQTIHQWPATLVQPVGSPLSLECTVEGTSNPNLYWYRQAAGRGLQLLFYSVGIGQISSEVPQNLSASRPQDRQFILSSKKLLLSDSGFYLCAWSDLAGGLSNEQFFGPGTRLTVL.

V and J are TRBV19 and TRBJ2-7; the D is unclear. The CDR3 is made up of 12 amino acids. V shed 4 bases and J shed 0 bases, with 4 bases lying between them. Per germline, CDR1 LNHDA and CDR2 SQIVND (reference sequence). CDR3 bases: TGTGCCAGTAGTAGGGGCTCCTACGAGCAGTACTTC. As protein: CASSRGSYEQYF.

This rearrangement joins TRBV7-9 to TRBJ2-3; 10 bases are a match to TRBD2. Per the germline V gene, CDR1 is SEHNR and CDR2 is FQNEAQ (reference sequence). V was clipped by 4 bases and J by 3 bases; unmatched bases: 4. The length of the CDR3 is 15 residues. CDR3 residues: CASSSAAGGTDTQYF. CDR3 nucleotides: TGTGCCAGCAGCTCGGCAGCGGGAGGGACAGATACGCAGTATTTT.

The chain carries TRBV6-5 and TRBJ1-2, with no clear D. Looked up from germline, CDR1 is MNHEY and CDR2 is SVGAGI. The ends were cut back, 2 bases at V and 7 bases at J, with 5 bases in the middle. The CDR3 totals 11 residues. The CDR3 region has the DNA TGTGCCAGCAGTTACGTAGCTGGCTACACCTTC. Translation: CASSYVAGYTF.

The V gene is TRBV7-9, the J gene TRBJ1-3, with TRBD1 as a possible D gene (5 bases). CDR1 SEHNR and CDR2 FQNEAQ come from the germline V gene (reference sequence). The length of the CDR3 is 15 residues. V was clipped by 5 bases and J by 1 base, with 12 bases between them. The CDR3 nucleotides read TGTGCCAGCAGCAAGGCAGGGACTTCTGGAAACACCATATATTTT. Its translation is CASSKAGTSGNTIYF.

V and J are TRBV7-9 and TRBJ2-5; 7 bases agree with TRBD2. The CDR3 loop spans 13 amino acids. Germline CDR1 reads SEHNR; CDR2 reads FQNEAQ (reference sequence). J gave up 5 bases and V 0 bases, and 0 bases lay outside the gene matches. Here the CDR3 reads CASSLALAETQYF. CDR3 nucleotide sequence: TGTGCCAGCAGCTTAGCACTAGCGGAGACCCAGTACTTC. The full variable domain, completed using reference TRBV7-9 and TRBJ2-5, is DTGVSQNPRHKITKRGQNVTFRCDPISEHNRLYWYRQTLGQGPEFLTYFQNEAQLEKSRLLSDRFSAERPKGSFSTLEIQRTEQGDSAMYLCASSLALAETQYFGPGTRLLVL.

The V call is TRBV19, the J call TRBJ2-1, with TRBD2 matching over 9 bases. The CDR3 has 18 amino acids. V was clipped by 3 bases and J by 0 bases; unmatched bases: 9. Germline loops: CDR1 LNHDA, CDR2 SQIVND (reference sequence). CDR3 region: CASSMRLAAPSSYNEQFF. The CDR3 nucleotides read TGTGCCAGTAGTATGAGACTAGCGGCCCCGAGCTCCTACAATGAGCAGTTCTTC.

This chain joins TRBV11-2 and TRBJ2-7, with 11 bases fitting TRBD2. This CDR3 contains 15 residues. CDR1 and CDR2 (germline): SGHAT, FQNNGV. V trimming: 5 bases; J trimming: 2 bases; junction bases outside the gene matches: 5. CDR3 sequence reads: CASSVSGRGPYEQYF. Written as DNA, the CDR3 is TGTGCCAGCAGCGTTAGCGGGAGGGGGCCCTACGAGCAGTACTTC.

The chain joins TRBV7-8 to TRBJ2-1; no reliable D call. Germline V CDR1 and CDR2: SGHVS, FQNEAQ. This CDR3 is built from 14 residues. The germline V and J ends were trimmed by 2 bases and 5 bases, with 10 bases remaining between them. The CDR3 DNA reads TGTGCCAGCAGCTTACTGGCCGGAAACAATGAGCAGTTCTTC. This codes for CASSLLAGNNEQFF. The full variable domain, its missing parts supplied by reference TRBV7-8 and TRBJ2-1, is GAGVSQSPRYKVAKRGQDVALRCDPISGHVSLFWYQQALGQGPEFLTYFQNEAQLDKSGLPSDRFFAERPEGSVSTLKIQRTQQEDSAVYLCASSLLAGNNEQFFGPGTRLTVL.

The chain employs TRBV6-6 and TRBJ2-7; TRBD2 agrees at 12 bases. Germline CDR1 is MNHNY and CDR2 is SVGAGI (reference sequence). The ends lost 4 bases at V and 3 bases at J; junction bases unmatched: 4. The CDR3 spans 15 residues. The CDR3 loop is CASSFGTSGFYEQYF. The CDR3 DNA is TGTGCCAGCAGTTTTGGGACTAGCGGGTTCTACGAGCAGTACTTC.

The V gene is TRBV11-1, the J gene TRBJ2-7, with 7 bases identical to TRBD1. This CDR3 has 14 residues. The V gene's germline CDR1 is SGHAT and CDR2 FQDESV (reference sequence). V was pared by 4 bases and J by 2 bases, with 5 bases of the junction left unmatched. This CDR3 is CASSSTDRAYEQYF. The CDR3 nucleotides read TGTGCCAGCAGCTCCACCGACAGGGCCTACGAGCAGTACTTC.

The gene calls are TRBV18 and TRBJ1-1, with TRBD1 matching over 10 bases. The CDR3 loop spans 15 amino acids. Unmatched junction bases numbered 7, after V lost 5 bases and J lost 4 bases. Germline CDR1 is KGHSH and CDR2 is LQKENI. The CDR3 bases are TGTGCCAGCTCATGGACCGGGACAGGGGTCACTGAAGCTTTCTTT. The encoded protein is CASSWTGTGVTEAFF.

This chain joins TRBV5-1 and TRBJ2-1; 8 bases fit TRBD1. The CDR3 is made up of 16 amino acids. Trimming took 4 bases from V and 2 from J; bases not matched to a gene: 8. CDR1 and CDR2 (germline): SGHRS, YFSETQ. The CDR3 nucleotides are TGCGCCAGCAGCGTGGCACAGGGGGTCACCTACAATGAGCAGTTCTTC. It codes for CASSVAQGVTYNEQFF.

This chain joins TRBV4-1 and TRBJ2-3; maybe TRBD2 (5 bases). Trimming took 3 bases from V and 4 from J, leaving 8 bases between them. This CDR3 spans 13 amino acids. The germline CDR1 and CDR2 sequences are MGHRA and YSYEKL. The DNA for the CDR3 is TGCGCCAGCAGCCACCCTAGCTCAGATACGCAGTATTTT. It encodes CASSHPSSDTQYF.

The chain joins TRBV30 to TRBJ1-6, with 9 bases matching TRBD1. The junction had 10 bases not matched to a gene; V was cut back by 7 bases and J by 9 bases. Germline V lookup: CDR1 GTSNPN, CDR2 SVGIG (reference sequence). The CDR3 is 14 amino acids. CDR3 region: CAYQGQGMGSPLHF. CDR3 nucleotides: TGTGCCTACCAAGGACAGGGGATGGGTTCACCCCTCCACTTT.

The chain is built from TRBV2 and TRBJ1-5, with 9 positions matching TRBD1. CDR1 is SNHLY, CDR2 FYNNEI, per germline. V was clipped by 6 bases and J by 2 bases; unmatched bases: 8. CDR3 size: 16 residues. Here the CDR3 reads CASSTAGTGRNQPQHF. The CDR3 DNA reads TGTGCCAGCAGCACCGCTGGGACAGGGCGCAATCAGCCCCAGCATTTT.